This is a list of T cell receptor beta chains from one sample in a study of regulatory T cells in long-lasting Graves disease. MiXCR was run by TCRdb on the multiplex PCR reads, yielding one entry per CDR3 protein. This table holds 650,000 to 700,000 distinct CDR3 sequences, 25% to 35% found once. Sequenced here: peripheral blood mononuclear cells (PBMCs), sampled when the disease was refractory, from a patient treated with antithyroid drugs. The receptor set was obtained from a female donor with Graves disease. Both conserved end residues are trimmed from each CDR3.

v_gene,j_gene,CDR3aa
TRBV6-2/TRBV6-3,TRBJ1-1,ASSRMGGTEAF
TRBV5-1,TRBJ1-1,ASSPGDRNTEAF
TRBV6-5,TRBJ2-5,ASRCSTGTSAPQETQY
TRBV11-2,TRBJ1-2,ASSLSGTYGYT
TRBV7-3,TRBJ1-1,ASSEGPVGNTEAF
TRBV12-3/TRBV12-4,TRBJ2-7,ASRTLGGSTYEQY
TRBV20-1,TRBJ1-3,SVRHLSGNTIY
TRBV7-3,TRBJ2-2,ASSPIPDRNTGELF
TRBV2,TRBJ2-2,ASSADRVVSGELF
TRBV11-2,TRBJ1-6,ASSSLRSSYNSPLH
TRBV6-5,TRBJ2-7,ASSYGGKHYEQY
TRBV6-1,TRBJ1-3,ASSIDGTSGNTIY
TRBV12-3/TRBV12-4,TRBJ2-7,ASSFRLSEQY
TRBV5-5,TRBJ2-2,ASSVDRLNTGELF
TRBV28,TRBJ1-4,ASSPENREKLF
TRBV27,TRBJ1-5,ASSLKPGGTQPQH
TRBV6-1,TRBJ2-7,ASRLTSGSYEQY
TRBV5-1,TRBJ1-6,ASSPGQQSSYNSPLH
TRBV30,TRBJ2-4,AWSVRGGWNIQY
TRBV20-1,TRBJ2-7,SARNPSGTGPYEQY
TRBV6-1,TRBJ2-7,ASSTVVEQY
TRBV11-2,TRBJ2-7,ASSTGLAGVSWSEQY
TRBV11-2,TRBJ1-1,ASSLETGAITEAF
TRBV19,TRBJ1-5,ASGDWAGQPQH
TRBV12-5,TRBJ2-1,ASGFSGRAFYEQF
TRBV28,TRBJ2-5,ASSTAQRETQY
TRBV9,TRBJ1-2,ASSDRDGSYRGYT
TRBV20-1,TRBJ1-2,SARLGRGFNYGYT
TRBV19,TRBJ1-5,ASSRGTGRRNQPQH
TRBV4-1,TRBJ1-5,ASSQARDNQPQH
TRBV2,TRBJ1-5,ASKSTGAGIGNQPQH
TRBV6-2/TRBV6-3,TRBJ1-1,ASSERPGVVTEAF
TRBV29-1,TRBJ2-1,SVVPGSDEQF
TRBV27,TRBJ1-1,ASSLSPGRFQEAF
TRBV7-9,TRBJ2-5,ASSPGVGGRAETQY
TRBV11-2,TRBJ1-3,ASSLVYGGNTIY